This T cell receptor beta chain appears in the sequencing data of a study of blood T cell repertoires in COVID-19. Study at large: Spain, Italy and the United States supplied samples that represented acute and convalescent COVID-19. PBMCs, B-cell-depleted T cells, or T cells were the source of the cDNA or gDNA that made up the material.

The V gene's germline CDR1 is SNHLY and CDR2 FYNNEI. V dropped 7 bases and J dropped 6; count of bases not matched to a gene: 4. The CDR3 runs to 12 residues. Methods used by the authors: Reference gene primer amplification yielded estimated nucleated cell counts. Profiling relied on immunoSEQ multiplex PCR, and the TCRdb table lists in-frame clones only, not all of them. V and J calls and clone size come straight from that table; D and trimming were deduced from the DNA. The profile shows about 140,000 clones, roughly four fifths of them singletons. The sequenced sample consisted of peripheral blood. V and J are TRBV2 and TRBJ1-2; TRBD1 matches at 8 bases. The source of this sequence is a human donor in a cohort sampled during active COVID-19. The CDR3, as DNA: TGTGCCAGCAACCAGGGGGCCGATGGCTACACCTTC. It codes for CASNQGADGYTF.